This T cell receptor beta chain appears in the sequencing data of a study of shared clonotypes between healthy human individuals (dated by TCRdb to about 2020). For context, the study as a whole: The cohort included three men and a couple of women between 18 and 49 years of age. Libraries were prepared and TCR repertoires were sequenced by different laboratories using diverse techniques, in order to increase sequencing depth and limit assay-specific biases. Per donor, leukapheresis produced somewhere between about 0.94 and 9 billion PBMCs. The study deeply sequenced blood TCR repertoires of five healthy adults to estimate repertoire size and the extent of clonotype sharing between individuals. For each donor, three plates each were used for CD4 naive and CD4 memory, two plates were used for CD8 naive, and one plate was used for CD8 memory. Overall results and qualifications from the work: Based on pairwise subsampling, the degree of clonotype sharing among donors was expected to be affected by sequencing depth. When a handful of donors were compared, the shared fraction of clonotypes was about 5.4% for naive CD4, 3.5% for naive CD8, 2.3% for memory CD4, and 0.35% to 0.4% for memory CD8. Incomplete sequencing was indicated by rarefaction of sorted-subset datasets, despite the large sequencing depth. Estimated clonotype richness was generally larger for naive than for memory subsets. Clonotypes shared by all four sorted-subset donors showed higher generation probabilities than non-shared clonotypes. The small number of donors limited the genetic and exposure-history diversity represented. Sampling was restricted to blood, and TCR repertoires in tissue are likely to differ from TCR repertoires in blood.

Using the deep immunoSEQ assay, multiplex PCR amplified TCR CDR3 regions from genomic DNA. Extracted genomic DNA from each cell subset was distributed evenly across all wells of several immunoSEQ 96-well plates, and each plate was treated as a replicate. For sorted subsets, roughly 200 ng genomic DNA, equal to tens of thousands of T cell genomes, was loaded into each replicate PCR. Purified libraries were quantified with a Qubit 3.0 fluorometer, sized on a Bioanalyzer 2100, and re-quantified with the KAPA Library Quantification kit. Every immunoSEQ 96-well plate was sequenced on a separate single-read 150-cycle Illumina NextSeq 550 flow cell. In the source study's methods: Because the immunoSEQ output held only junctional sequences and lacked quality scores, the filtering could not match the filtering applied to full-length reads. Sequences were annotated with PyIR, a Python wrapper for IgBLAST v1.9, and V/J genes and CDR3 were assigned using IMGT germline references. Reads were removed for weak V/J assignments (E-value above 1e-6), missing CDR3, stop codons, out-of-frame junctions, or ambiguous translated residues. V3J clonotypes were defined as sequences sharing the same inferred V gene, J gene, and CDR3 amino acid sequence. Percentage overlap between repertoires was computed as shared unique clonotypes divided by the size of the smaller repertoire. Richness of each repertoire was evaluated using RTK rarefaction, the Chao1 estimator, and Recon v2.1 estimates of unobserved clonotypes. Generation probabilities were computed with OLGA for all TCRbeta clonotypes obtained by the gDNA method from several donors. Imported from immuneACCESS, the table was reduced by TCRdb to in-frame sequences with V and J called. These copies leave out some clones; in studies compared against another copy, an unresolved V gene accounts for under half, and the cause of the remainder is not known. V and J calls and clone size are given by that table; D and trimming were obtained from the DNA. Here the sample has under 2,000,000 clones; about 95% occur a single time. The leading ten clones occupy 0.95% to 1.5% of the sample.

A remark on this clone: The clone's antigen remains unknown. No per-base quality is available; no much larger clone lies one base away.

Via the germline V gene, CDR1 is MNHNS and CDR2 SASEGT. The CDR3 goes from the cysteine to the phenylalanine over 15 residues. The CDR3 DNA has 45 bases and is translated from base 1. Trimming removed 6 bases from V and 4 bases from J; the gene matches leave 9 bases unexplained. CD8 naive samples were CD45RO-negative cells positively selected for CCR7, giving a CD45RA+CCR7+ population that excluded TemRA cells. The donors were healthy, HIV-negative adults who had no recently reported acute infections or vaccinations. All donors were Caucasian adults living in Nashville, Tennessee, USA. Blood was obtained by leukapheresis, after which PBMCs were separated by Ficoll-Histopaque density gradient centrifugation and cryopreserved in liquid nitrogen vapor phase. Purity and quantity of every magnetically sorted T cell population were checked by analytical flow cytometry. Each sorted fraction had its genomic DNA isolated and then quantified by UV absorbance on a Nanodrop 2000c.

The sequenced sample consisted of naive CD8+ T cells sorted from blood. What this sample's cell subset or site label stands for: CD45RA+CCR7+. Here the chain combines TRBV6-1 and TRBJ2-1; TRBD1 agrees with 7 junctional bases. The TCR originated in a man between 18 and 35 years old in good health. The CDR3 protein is CASRNRDSRYNEQFF. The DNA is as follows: TGTGCCAGCAGAAACCGGGACAGTCGATACAATGAGCAGTTCTTC.